One sample yielded the 18 T cell receptor beta chains listed below, sequenced in a study of T cell responses to AZD1222 COVID-19 vaccine. Libraries were prepared by immunoSEQ multiplex PCR; TCRdb keeps only in-frame clonotypes and omits some of them. In the table there are 130,000 to 150,000 clones, around nine tenths of which are singletons. The source was peripheral blood, collected on day 0 of AZD1222 vaccination. The receptors derive from an adult in good health.

The chain links TRBV4-3 to TRBJ1-1, with D hard to call. Germline CDR1 and CDR2: LGHNA and YSLEER. The CDR3 extends over 15 amino acids. With 4 bases removed from V and 7 bases from J, the gap between germline ends came to 19 bases. Here the CDR3 reads CASSPSATGGVEAFF. The CDR3 DNA reads as TGCGCCAGCAGCCCCTCCGCGACGGGAGGTGTTGAAGCTTTCTTT.

The chain recombines TRBV20-1 with TRBJ2-7; the D is unclear. This CDR3 is built from 11 residues. Trimming stripped 3 bases from V and 5 bases from J, with 8 bases between. Germline lookup yields CDR1 DFQATT and CDR2 SNEGSKA (reference sequence). The DNA of the CDR3 is TGCAGTGCTAGCTTTTTGGACGAGCAGTACTTC. Amino acid sequence: CSASFLDEQYF.

This clone was recorded a few times. Other DNA sequences of this sample code for an identical CDR3. The J gene is TRBJ1-1, the V gene TRBV29-1; no clear D gene. The V gene lost 4 bases and the J gene lost 0 bases, with 6 bases spanning the gap. Per germline, CDR1 SQVTM and CDR2 ANQGSEA. The CDR3 loop spans 12 amino acids. CDR3 sequence (DNA): TGCAGCGTTGCAAGAATGAACACTGAAGCTTTCTTT. Its protein product is CSVARMNTEAFF.

This rearrangement joins TRBV9 to TRBJ2-3, with 10 bases lining up with TRBD1. There are 16 residues in the CDR3. Germline trimming cut 4 bases from V and 3 bases from J; bases unmatched to any gene: 8. Germline V gene lookup returns CDR1 SGDLS and CDR2 YYNGEE. CDR3 in amino acids: CASSPRGQGETDTQYF. The CDR3 coding sequence is TGTGCCAGCAGCCCTCGAGGACAGGGGGAAACAGATACGCAGTATTTT.

This clone was counted between two and nine times. The V call is TRBV2, the J call TRBJ2-7; D gene ambiguous. The CDR3 length is 12 residues. Germline V gene sequence: CDR1 SNHLY, CDR2 FYNNEI. Trimming pared 5 bases from V and 3 bases from J, leaving 8 bases between. In DNA, the CDR3 is TGTGCCAGCAGTCAAAACAACTACGAGCAGTACTTC. This encodes CASSQNNYEQYF.

This chain connects TRBV19 to TRBJ2-3; 8 bases line up with TRBD1. This CDR3 region has 15 residues. Germline assignment: CDR1 LNHDA and CDR2 SQIVND (reference sequence). V lost 6 bases, J lost 2 bases, and 7 bases stayed unmatched. The CDR3 protein is CASSPDRGNTDTQYF. CDR3 bases: TGTGCCAGTAGCCCTGACAGGGGAAACACAGATACGCAGTATTTT.

This chain connects TRBV28 to TRBJ1-5; D is ambiguous. Trimming removed 6 bases from V and 2 bases from J, with 14 bases in between. The germline V gene encodes CDR1 MDHEN and CDR2 SYDVKM. There are 15 residues in the CDR3. CDR3 bases: TGTGCCAGCAGCCCGGGCGTCCGGGGCAATCAGCCCCAGCATTTT. It codes for CASSPGVRGNQPQHF.

The V and J genes are TRBV5-1 and TRBJ2-5; tentative D call: TRBD1 (5 bases). Trimming took off 4 bases at V and 1 base at J, with 11 bases between the two ends. The germline V gene encodes CDR1 SGHRS and CDR2 YFSETQ. This CDR3 has 14 amino acids. The DNA for the CDR3 is TGCGCCAGCAGCCTTACAGGTTCCCAAGAGACCCAGTACTTC. Its protein is CASSLTGSQETQYF.

V gene TRBV7-9 combines with J gene TRBJ2-2, with TRBD1 matching 12 bases. Looked up from germline, CDR1 is SEHNR and CDR2 is FQNEAQ (reference sequence). Germline trimming cut 6 bases from V and 5 bases from J; bases unmatched to any gene: 7. The CDR3 is 16 amino acids. The CDR3 nucleotides read TGTGCCAGCAGAGACCCGGGACAGGGGGCAACCGGGGAGCTGTTTTTT. It is translated as CASRDPGQGATGELFF.

The chain uses TRBV7-2 and TRBJ1-2; TRBD1 is a possible D gene (5 bases). The germline V and J ends were trimmed by 5 bases and 0 bases, with 10 bases remaining between them. The germline gives CDR1 SGHTA, CDR2 FQGNSA. This CDR3 comprises 14 residues. CDR3 loop: CASSLRVANYGYTF. The CDR3 bases are TGTGCCAGCAGCCTCAGGGTCGCTAACTATGGCTACACCTTC.

This clone was counted between two and nine times. The CDR3 spells CASSFPEGQSYYNEQFF. The CDR3 region has the DNA TGTGCCAGCAGCTTCCCTGAGGGTCAGTCCTATTACAATGAGCAGTTCTTC. The chain links TRBV5-4 to TRBJ2-1; tentatively, D is TRBD2 (5 bases). Germline CDR1 reads SGHNT; CDR2 reads YYREEE (reference sequence). The CDR3 covers 17 residues. With 2 bases removed from V and 4 bases from J, the gap between germline ends came to 19 bases. The full variable domain, its missing parts supplied by reference TRBV5-4 and TRBJ2-1, is ETGVTQSPTHLIKTRGQQVTLRCSSQSGHNTVSWYQQALGQGPQFIFQYYREEENGRGNFPPRFSGLQFPNYSSELNVNALELDDSALYLCASSFPEGQSYYNEQFFGPGTRLTVL.

This chain joins TRBV5-6 and TRBJ2-7; D call uncertain. The CDR3 extends over 14 amino acids. The V end was cut by 2 bases, the J end by 4 bases, with 13 bases between. Germline CDR1 SGHDT, CDR2 YYEEEE. The CDR3 region is CASSFRKTLYEQYF. The CDR3 DNA is TGTGCCAGCAGCTTTCGTAAAACCTTATACGAGCAGTACTTC.

The chain couples TRBV29-1 to TRBJ1-1, with D uncertain. CDR1 is SQVTM, CDR2 ANQGSEA, per germline. The CDR3 is made up of 12 amino acids. Trimming left V 6 bases short and J 0 bases short, with 8 bases between. The CDR3 nucleotides are TGCAGCGTGGGAGTCATGAACACTGAAGCTTTCTTT. It specifies CSVGVMNTEAFF.

The chain combines TRBV28 with TRBJ1-5, with D maybe TRBD1 (5 bases). Per germline, CDR1 MDHEN and CDR2 SYDVKM. The CDR3 is 14 amino acids. Deletions cut 6 bases from V and 7 bases from J, with 16 bases between. CDR3 loop: CASSPSRGSQPQHF. The DNA of the CDR3 is TGTGCCAGCAGCCCCTCGAGGGGAAGCCAGCCCCAGCATTTT. The variable domain in full, completed from reference TRBV28 and TRBJ1-5, reads DVKVTQSSRYLVKRTGEKVFLECVQDMDHENMFWYRQDPGLGLRLIYFSYDVKMKEKGDIPEGYSVSREKKERFSLILESASTNQTSMYLCASSPSRGSQPQHFGDGTRLSIL.

The rearrangement links TRBV2 to TRBJ2-2, with 11 positions matching TRBD1. The CDR3 extends over 18 amino acids. The germline V gene has CDR1 SNHLY and CDR2 FYNNEI. Unmatched junction bases numbered 9, after V lost 6 bases and J lost 0 bases. CDR3 amino acids: CASSEDRGRWPNTGELFF. The CDR3 DNA is TGTGCCAGCAGCGAGGACAGGGGGCGATGGCCGAACACCGGGGAGCTGTTTTTT.

This clone appeared a single time. This chain joins TRBV7-2 and TRBJ1-1; no firm D call. V was cut by 5 bases and J by 4 bases, with 11 bases left in between. This CDR3 is built from 13 residues. Germline-derived CDR1 and CDR2 are SGHTA and FQGNSA. DNA for the CDR3: TGTGCCAGCAGCCCGTTTGACGGCACTGAAGCTTTCTTT. It translates to CASSPFDGTEAFF.

The genes are TRBV7-2 and TRBJ2-3; D unclear. V dropped 5 bases and J dropped 4 bases, with 10 bases sitting between them. The germline gives CDR1 SGHTA, CDR2 FQGNSA. The CDR3 length is 13 residues. DNA for the CDR3: TGTGCCAGCAGCACACGCCCCTCAGATACGCAGTATTTT. Its protein is CASSTRPSDTQYF.

The genes are TRBV7-2 and TRBJ2-2; 8 bases align to TRBD1. Trimming took 8 bases from V and 0 from J; bases not matched to a gene: 5. Looked up from germline, CDR1 is SGHTA and CDR2 is FQGNSA. The CDR3 loop spans 15 amino acids. This chain's CDR3 is CASQQGVSNTGELFF. CDR3 DNA sequence: TGTGCCAGCCAACAGGGGGTCTCGAACACCGGGGAGCTGTTTTTT.